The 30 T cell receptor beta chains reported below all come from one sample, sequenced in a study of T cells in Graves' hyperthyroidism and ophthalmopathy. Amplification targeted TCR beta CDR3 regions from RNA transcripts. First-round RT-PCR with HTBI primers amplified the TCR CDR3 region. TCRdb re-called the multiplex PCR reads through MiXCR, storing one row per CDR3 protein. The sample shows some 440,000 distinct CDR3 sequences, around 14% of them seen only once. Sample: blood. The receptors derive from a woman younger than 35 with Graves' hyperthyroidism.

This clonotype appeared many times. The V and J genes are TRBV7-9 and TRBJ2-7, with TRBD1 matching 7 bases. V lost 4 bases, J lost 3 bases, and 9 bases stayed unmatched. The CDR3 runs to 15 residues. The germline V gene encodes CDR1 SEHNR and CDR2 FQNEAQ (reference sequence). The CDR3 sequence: CASSSKGQERYEQYF. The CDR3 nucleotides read TGTGCCAGCAGCTCCAAAGGACAGGAGCGCTACGAGCAGTACTTC.

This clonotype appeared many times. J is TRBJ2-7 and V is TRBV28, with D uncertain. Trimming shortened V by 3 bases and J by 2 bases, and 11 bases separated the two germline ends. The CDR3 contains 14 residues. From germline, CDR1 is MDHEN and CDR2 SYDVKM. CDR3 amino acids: CASSLPRLPYEQYF. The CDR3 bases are TGTGCCAGCAGTTTGCCCAGATTACCCTACGAGCAGTACTTC.

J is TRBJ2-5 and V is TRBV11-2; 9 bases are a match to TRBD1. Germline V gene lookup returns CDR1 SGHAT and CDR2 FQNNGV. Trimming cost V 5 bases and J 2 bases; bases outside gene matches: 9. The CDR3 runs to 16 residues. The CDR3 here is CASSPSPTGGQETQYF. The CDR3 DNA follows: TGTGCCAGCAGCCCATCCCCGACAGGGGGGCAAGAGACCCAGTACTTC.

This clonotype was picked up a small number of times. The CDR3 reads CASSIQGVGYEQYF. The CDR3 coding sequence is TGTGCCAGCAGCATACAGGGGGTCGGCTACGAGCAGTACTTC. The gene calls are TRBV7-9 and TRBJ2-7; TRBD1 matches 8 bases. J lost 3 bases, V lost 5 bases, and 6 bases had no gene match. Germline V CDR1 and CDR2: SEHNR, FQNEAQ (reference sequence). The CDR3 has 14 amino acids.

This CDR3 reads CASSQDWTGMNTEAFF. The DNA for the CDR3 is TGTGCCAGCAGCCAAGATTGGACAGGGATGAACACTGAAGCTTTCTTT. The V and J genes are TRBV3-1 and TRBJ1-1; 8 nucleotides match TRBD1. Looked up from germline, CDR1 is LGHDT and CDR2 is YNNKEL (reference sequence). Losses at the gene ends were 0 bases for V and 0 bases for J; bases not matched to a gene: 3. This CDR3 comprises 16 residues.

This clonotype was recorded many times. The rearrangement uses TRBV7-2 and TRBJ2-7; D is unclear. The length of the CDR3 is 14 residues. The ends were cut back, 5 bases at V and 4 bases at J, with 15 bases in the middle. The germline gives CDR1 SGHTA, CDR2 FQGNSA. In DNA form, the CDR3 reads TGTGCCAGCAGCCCCCTAAGGGTGGGATACGAGCAGTACTTC. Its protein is CASSPLRVGYEQYF.

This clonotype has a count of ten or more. The CDR3 protein is CASSLKNLDSANTGELFF. The CDR3 DNA sequence: TGTGCCAGTAGTCTCAAAAACCTGGACAGCGCGAACACCGGGGAGCTGTTTTTT. V gene TRBV19 combines with J gene TRBJ2-2; the D gene is possibly TRBD1 (6 bases). CDR3 length equals 18 residues. V lost 5 bases, J lost 0 bases, and 19 bases lay in between. Germline V gene sequence: CDR1 LNHDA, CDR2 SQIVND (reference sequence).

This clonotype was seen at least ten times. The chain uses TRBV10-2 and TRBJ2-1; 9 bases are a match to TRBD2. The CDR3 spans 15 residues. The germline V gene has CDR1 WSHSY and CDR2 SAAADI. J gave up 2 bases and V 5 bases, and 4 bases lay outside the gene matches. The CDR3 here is CASSRGGGAYNEQFF. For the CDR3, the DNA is TGCGCCAGCAGTAGAGGCGGGGGGGCCTACAATGAGCAGTTCTTC.

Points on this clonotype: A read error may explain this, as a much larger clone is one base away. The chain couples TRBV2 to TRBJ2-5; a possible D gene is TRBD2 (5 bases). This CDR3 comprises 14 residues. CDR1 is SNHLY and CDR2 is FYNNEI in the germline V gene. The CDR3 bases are TGTGCCAGCAGTAGTAGGCCTAGCCAAGAGTCCCAGTACTTC. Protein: CASSSRPSQESQYF.

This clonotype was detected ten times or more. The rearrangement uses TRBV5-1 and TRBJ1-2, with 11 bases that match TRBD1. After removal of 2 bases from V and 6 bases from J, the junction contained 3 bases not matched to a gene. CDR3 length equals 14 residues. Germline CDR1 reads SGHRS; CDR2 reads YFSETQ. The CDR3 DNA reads TGCGCCAGCAGCTTTGGGACAGGGGGAAATGGCTACACCTTC. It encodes CASSFGTGGNGYTF.

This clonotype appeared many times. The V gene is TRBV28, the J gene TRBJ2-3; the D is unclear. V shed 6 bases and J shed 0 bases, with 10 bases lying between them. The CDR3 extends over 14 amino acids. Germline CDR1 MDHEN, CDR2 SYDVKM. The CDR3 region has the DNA TGTGCCAGCAGCGCGGCTACTAGCACAGATACGCAGTATTTT. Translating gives CASSAATSTDTQYF.

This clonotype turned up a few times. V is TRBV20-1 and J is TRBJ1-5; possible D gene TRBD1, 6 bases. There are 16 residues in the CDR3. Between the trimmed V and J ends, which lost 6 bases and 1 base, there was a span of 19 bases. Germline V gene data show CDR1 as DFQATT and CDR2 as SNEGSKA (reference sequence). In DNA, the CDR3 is TGCAGTGCACGTCGCCCCGGGACAAGAAGCAATCAGCCCCAGCATTTT. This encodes CSARRPGTRSNQPQHF.

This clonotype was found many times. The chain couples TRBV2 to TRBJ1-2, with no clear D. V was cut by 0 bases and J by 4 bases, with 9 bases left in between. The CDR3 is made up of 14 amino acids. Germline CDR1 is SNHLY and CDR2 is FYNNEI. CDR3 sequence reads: CASSEASQSYGYTF. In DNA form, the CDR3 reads TGTGCCAGCAGTGAAGCCAGCCAGTCCTATGGCTACACCTTC.

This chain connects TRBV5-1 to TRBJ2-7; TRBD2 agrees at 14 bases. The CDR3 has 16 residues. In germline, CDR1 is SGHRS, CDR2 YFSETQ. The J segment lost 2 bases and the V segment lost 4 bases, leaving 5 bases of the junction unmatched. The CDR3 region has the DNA TGCGCCAGCAGCCTAACGGGACTAGCGGGAGCCTACGAGCAGTACTTC. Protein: CASSLTGLAGAYEQYF.

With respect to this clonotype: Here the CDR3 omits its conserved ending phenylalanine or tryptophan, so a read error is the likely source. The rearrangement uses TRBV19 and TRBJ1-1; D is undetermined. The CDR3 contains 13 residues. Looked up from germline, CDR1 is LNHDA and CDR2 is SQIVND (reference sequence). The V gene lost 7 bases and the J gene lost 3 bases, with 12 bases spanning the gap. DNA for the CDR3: TGTGCCAGTAAAGGGTACAGTTACACTGAAGCTTTCTCT. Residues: CASKGYSYTEAFS.

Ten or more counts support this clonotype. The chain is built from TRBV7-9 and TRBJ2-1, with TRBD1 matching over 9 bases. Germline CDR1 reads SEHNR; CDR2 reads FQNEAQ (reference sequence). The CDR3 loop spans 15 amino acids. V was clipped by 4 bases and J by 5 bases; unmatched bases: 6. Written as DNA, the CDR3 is TGTGCCAGCAGCTGGGACAGGGTAAACAACAATGAGCAGTTCTTC. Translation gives CASSWDRVNNNEQFF.

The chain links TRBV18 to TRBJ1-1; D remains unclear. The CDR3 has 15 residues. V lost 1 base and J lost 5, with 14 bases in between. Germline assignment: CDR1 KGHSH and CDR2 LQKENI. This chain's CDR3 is CASSPRPSRETEAFF. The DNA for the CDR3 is TGTGCCAGCTCACCACGACCCTCTCGGGAGACTGAAGCTTTCTTT.

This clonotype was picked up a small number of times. Here the CDR3 DNA reads TGCGCCAGCAGTGAAGAGGGGTGGAATGAGCAGTTCTTC. Its translation is CASSEEGWNEQFF. This chain links TRBV10-1 with TRBJ2-1; possibly TRBD1 or TRBD2 for D (5 bases each). V lost 3 bases to trimming and J lost 7 bases, with 10 bases between them. Per the germline V gene, CDR1 is WNHNN and CDR2 is SYGVQD (reference sequence). The CDR3 covers 13 residues.

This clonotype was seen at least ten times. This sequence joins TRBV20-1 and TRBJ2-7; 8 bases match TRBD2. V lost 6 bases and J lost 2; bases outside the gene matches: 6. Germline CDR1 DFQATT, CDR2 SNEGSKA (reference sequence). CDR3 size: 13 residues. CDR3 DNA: TGCAGTGCCAGACTAGCGAGAGCCTACGAGCAGTACTTC. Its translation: CSARLARAYEQYF.

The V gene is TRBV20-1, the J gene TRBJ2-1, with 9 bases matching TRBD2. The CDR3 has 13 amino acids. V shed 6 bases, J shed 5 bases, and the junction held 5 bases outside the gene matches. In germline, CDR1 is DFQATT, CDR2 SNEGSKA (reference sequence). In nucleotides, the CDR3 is TGCAGTGCCCATAGCGGGAGTCACAATGAGCAGTTCTTC. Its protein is CSAHSGSHNEQFF.

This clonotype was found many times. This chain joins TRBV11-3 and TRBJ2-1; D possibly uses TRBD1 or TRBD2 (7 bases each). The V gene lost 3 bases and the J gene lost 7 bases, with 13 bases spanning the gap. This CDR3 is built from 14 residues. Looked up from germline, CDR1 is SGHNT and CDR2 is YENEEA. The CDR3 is CASSFRGGRNEQFF. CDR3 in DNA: TGTGCCAGCAGCTTCAGGGGGGGAAGGAATGAGCAGTTCTTC.

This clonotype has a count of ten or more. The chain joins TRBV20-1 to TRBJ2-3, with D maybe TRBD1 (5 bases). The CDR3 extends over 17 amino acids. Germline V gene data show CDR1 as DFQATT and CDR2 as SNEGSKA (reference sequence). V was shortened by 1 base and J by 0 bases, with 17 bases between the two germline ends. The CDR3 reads CSARASPTGVSTDTQYF. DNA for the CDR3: TGCAGTGCTAGAGCATCCCCTACAGGCGTTAGCACAGATACGCAGTATTTT.

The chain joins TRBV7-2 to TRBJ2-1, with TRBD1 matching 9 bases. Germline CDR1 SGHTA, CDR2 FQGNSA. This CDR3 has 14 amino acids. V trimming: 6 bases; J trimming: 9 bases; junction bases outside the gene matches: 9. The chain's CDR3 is CASSKGQGPREQFF. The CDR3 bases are TGTGCCAGCAGTAAGGGACAGGGCCCCCGTGAGCAGTTCTTC.

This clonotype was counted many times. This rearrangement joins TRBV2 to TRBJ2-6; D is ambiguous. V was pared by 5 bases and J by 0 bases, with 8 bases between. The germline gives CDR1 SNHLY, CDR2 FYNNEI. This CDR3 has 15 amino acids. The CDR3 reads CASSQRFSGANVLTF. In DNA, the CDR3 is TGTGCCAGCAGTCAAAGATTCTCTGGGGCCAACGTCCTGACTTTC. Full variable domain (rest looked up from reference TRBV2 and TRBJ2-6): EPEVTQTPSHQVTQMGQEVILRCVPISNHLYFYWYRQILGQKVEFLVSFYNNEISEKSEIFDDQFSVERPDGSNFTLKIRSTKLEDSAMYFCASSQRFSGANVLTFGAGSRLTVL.

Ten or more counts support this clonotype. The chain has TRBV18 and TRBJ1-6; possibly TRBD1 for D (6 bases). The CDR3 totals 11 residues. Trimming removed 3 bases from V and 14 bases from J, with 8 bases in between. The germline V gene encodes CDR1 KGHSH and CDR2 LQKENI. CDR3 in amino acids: CASSPDRALHF. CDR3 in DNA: TGTGCCAGCTCACCGGACAGAGCCCTCCACTTT.

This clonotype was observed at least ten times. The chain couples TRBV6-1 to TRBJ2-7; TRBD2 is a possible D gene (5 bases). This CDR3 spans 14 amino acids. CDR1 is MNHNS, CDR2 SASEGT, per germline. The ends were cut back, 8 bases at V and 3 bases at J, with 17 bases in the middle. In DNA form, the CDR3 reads TGTGCCAGCGGTGGTATCAGCGGAGACTACGAGCAGTACTTC. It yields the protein CASGGISGDYEQYF.

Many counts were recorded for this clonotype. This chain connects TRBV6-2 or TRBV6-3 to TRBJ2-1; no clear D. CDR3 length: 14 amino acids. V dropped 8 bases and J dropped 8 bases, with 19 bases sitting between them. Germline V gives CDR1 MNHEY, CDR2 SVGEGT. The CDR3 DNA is TGTGCCAGCCACCCTCGCTTGGGCGGCGATGAGCAGTTCTTC. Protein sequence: CASHPRLGGDEQFF.

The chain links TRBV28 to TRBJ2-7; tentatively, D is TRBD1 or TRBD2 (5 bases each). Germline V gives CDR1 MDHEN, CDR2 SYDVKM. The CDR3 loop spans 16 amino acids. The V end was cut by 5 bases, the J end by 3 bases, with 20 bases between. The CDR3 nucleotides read TGTGCCAGCAGTATCCCGGTGGGGGACCCAAACTACGAGCAGTACTTC. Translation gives CASSIPVGDPNYEQYF.

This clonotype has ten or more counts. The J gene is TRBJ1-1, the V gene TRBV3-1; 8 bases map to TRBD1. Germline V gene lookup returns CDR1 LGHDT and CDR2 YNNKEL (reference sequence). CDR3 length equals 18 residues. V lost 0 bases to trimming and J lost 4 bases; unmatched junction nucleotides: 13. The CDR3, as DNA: TGTGCCAGCAGCCAAGAAGTTTCAGGGGGCGGTTTGGGCACTGAAGCTTTCTTT. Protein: CASSQEVSGGGLGTEAFF. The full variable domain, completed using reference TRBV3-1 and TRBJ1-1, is DTAVSQTPKYLVTQMGNDKSIKCEQNLGHDTMYWYKQDSKKFLKIMFSYNNKELIINETVPNRFSPKSPDKAHLNLHINSLELGDSAVYFCASSQEVSGGGLGTEAFFGQGTRLTVV.

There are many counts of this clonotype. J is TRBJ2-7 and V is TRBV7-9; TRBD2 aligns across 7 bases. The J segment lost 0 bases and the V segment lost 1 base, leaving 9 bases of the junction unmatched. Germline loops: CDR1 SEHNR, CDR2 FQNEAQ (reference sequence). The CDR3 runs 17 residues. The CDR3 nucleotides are TGTGCCAGCAGCTTAGGCGGGGGACTCTCTAGCTCCTACGAGCAGTACTTC. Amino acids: CASSLGGGLSSSYEQYF.